The rows below give T cell receptor beta chains drawn from one sample of a study of T cell repertoires and HLA-DP antigens. Sequencing used immunoSEQ multiplex PCR; TCRdb keeps in-frame clones, though not all of them. Of over 100,000 clones detected, over 90% appear once; the ten largest clones hold about 0.27%. These receptors lack a known antigen. Specimen: CD4+ T cells from PBMCs. Every receptor here comes from a woman aged 18-29 years in good health and CMV-seronegative. The CDR3 runs from the conserved cysteine through the conserved F or W. D genes are given only for firm matches. For some rows the clone size is stated as once, few or many, or as a class when expanded; others skip it.

j_call v_call d_call clone_size cdr3_nt cdr3_aa
TRBJ2-2 TRBV5-4 TRBD2 . TGTGCCAGCAGAACTCTAGCGGGAGAGGCCGGGGAGCTGTTTTTT CASRTLAGEAGELFF
TRBJ1-1 TRBV4-1 TRBD1 . TGCGCCAGCAGCCGAGTACAGGGGGCGCGGACTGAAGCTTTCTTT CASSRVQGARTEAFF
TRBJ1-1 TRBV15 . . TGTGCCACCAGCAGAGCCGTAGGGGGTACTGAAGCTTTCTTT CATSRAVGGTEAFF
TRBJ2-7 TRBV28 . . TGTGCCAGCAGTTATGCAGTCCCCTACGAGCAGTACTTC CASSYAVPYEQYF
TRBJ2-5 TRBV7-2 TRBD2 . TGTGCCAGCAGCTTAGCCGGGGGGGCTGAGACCCAGTACTTC CASSLAGGAETQYF
TRBJ2-1 TRBV11-3 TRBD2 . TGTGCCAGCAGCTTAGGAAAGAAACTAGCGGGGGTCTCCTACAATGAGCAGTTCTTC CASSLGKKLAGVSYNEQFF
TRBJ2-4 TRBV2 . . TGTGCCAGCAGATTACAGGGAAAAAACATTCAGTACTTC CASRLQGKNIQYF
TRBJ1-1 TRBV25-1 TRBD1 . TGTGCCAGCAGTGATTTCCACGGGACAGAAGGTATGAACACTGAAGCTTTCTTT CASSDFHGTEGMNTEAFF
TRBJ2-1 TRBV5-4 TRBD1 . TGTGCCAGCAGCTTGGCCCAGGGGGCGACTTTCTACAGGGAGCAGTTCTTC CASSLAQGATFYREQFF
TRBJ1-2 TRBV30 . . TGTGCCTGGTTACCTCTGGGAGGGTTTGACTATGGCTACACCTTC CAWLPLGGFDYGYTF
TRBJ2-5 TRBV28 . . TGTGCCAGCCTTACCAGGAAAGAGACCCAGTACTTC CASLTRKETQYF
TRBJ2-1 TRBV6-6 TRBD2 . TGTGCCAGCAGTTACCTAGGACTAGCGGGGGGCAATGAGCAGTTCTTC CASSYLGLAGGNEQFF
TRBJ2-5 TRBV5-5 . once TGTGCCAGCAGCTTGCCAGCGCAAGAGACCCAGTACTTC CASSLPAQETQYF
TRBJ2-4 TRBV7-9 . . TGTGCCAGCAGCTCCCTCCAGGGAGCCAAAAACATTCAGTACTTC CASSSLQGAKNIQYF
TRBJ2-7 TRBV27 . once TGTGCCAGCAGTTTATTCCGGTCCTACGAGCAGTACTTC CASSLFRSYEQYF
TRBJ1-1 TRBV7-2 . . TGTGCCAGCAGCTTAGACAGGGTCCAAGCTTTCTTT CASSLDRVQAFF